Listed below are T cell receptor beta chains from one sample, sequenced in a study of technical replicates of blood from several donors. Only in-frame clones appear in the TCRdb table, and some are missing; sequencing was by immunoSEQ multiplex PCR. Here the sample spans around 100,000 clones, over 85% being singletons. What was sequenced was T cells isolated from PBMCs. All receptors derive from a human donor in good health. Each CDR3 is given without its conserved first and last residue.

v_call	cdr3_length	j_call	cdr3_aa
TRBV5-4	13	TRBJ2-5	ASSYNLAGGETQY
TRBV7-9	12	TRBJ1-1	ASSLDREAFEAF
TRBV11-2	11	TRBJ1-2	ASSIGQGSGYT
TRBV2	11	TRBJ2-7	ASSVGSFYEQY
TRBV7-2	15	TRBJ2-2	ASSPMVPTSGAGELF
TRBV9	18	TRBJ2-6	ASSTPTTGGPRSGANVLT
TRBV6-5	13	TRBJ1-1	ASSYLGVENTEAF
TRBV19	13	TRBJ2-7	ASSPFLGAGYEQY
TRBV27	13	TRBJ2-7	ASSLSRGGSVEQY
TRBV4-2	13	TRBJ2-1	ASSRDSGTYNEQF
TRBV7-2	11	TRBJ2-7	ASSPPRRNEQY
TRBV6-1	9	TRBJ1-2	ASSVDYGYT
TRBV7-2	14	TRBJ2-7	ASSPVSGEPTYEQY
TRBV7-2	13	TRBJ2-5	ASSPRKGGGETQY
TRBV19	12	TRBJ2-3	ASSRGQGPDTQY